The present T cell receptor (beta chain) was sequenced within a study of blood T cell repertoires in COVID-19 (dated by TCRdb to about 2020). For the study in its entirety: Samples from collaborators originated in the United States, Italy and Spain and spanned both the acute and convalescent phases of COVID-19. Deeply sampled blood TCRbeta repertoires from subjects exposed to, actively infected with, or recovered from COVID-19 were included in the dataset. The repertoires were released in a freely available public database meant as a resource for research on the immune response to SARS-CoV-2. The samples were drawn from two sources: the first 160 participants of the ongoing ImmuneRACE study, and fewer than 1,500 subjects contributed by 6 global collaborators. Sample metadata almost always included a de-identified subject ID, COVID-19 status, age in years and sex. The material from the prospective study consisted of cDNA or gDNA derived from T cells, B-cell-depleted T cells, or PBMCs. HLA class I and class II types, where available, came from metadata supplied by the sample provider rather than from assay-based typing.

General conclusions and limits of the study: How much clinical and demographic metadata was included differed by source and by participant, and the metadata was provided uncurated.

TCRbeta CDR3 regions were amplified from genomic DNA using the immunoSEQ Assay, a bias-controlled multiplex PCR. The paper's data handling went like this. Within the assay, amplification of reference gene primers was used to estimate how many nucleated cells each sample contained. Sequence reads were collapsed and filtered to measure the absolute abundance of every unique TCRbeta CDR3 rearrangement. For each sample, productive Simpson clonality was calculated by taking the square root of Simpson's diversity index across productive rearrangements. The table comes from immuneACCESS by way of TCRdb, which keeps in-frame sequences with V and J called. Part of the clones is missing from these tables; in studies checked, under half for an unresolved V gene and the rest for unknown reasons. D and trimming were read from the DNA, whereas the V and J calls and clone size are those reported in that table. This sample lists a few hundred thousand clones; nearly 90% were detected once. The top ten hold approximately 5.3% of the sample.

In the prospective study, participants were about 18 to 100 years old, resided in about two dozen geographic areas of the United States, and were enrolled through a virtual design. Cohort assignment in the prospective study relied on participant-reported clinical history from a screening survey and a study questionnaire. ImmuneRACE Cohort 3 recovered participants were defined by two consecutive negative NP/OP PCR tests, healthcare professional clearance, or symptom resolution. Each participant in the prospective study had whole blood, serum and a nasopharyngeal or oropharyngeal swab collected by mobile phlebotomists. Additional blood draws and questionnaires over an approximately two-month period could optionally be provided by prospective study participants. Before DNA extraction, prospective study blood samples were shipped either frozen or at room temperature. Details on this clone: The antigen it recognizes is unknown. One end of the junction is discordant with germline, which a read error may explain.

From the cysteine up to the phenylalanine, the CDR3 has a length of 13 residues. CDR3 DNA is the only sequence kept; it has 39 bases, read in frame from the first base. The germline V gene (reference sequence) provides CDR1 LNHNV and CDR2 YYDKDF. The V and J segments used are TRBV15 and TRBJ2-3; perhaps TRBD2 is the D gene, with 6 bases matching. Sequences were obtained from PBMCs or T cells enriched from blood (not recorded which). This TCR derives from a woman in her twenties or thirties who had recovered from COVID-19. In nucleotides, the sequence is TGTGCCACCAGCAGGGGCCGGGAGCCCAGAGGTACTTTT. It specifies CATSRGREPRGTF.